The TCR beta chain under discussion was sequenced for a study of OX40 agonist ivuxolimab in advanced cancers. About the full investigation: Ivuxolimab was an agonistic, fully human IgG2 monoclonal antibody directed against OX40 (CD134), a costimulatory receptor. Intravenous ivuxolimab was administered to patients every 2 weeks at six dose levels: 0.01, 0.1, 0.3, 1.5, 3 and 10 mg/kg. Peripheral TCRbeta sequencing aimed to test whether ivuxolimab altered TCR sequence diversity and caused clonal T-cell expansion. Patients were allowed to have had prior anti-PD-1, anti-PD-L1 or anti-CTLA-4 therapy, and 40% of the dose-escalation patients had been treated with checkpoint inhibitors. Partial responses occurred in three dose-escalation patients: two with cutaneous melanoma and one with hepatocellular carcinoma. In the dose-escalation cohort, over 65% of patients were male, and the mean age was around 60 years, with a range of 23 to 79. Among the 50 to 55 dose-escalation patients, around 20 had hepatocellular carcinoma, some 15 melanoma, 9 renal cell carcinoma and 9 head and neck cancer. The monotherapy dose-escalation portion (N = 52 patients) of the phase I ivuxolimab trial is reported in the paper. On the study overall, not on this receptor specifically: Clonal expansion of both CD4+ and CD8+ blood T cells was observed from baseline to week 6 at doses 0.1 to 3.0 mg/kg. In the 0.1-3.0 mg/kg groups, partial responders were among the patients with the lowest normalized peripheral clonal expansion, particularly in CD8+ T cells. After ivuxolimab, expanded clones were on average more numerous among CD8+ T cells than among CD4+ T cells. Antigen specificity was not determined for the clonally expanded peripheral T cells. Low levels of normalized T-cell clonal expansion were also seen in some nonresponding patients.

A note on this clone: The clone's antigen remains unknown. Base qualities are not at hand, and no much larger clone is one base apart.

For sequencing of the TCRbeta CDR3 region, genomic DNA was extracted from the sorted cells. The immunoSEQ Assay was used for sequencing of TCRbeta CDR3 regions. TCRdb holds this immuneACCESS table with in-frame rearrangements only. Some clones are missing; in checked studies, unresolved V genes explain under half, and the rest has no known cause. The sample profile shows about 73,000 clones; approximately 90% of them were found once. The ten largest clones add up to under 0.65% of the sample. The trial excluded patients who had a history of autoimmune disease or were on systemic immunosuppression. In every dose cohort, peripheral blood was drawn for TCR sequencing at baseline, cycle 4 day 1, and cycle 7 day 1. The samples were drawn from a first-in-human, open-label, multicenter phase I dose-escalation trial of ivuxolimab. Adults with locally advanced or metastatic melanoma, renal cell carcinoma, hepatocellular carcinoma or head and neck squamous cell carcinoma were enrolled in the trial. CD4+ and CD8+ T cells were sorted separately from peripheral blood before TCR sequencing.

The CDR3 covers 13 residues, taking in both the cysteine and the phenylalanine. Just the 39-base CDR3 DNA is kept, in frame starting at base 1. In the germline V gene (reference sequence), CDR1 corresponds to MNHEY and CDR2 to SMNVEV. V and J are truncated by 8 bases and 6 bases respectively, leaving an intervening sequence of 17 bases. The specimen comprised CD4+ or CD8+ T cells sorted from blood, sampled in a trial of the OX40 agonist ivuxolimab. The rearranged chain carries TRBV27 and TRBJ2-7, and the D gene may be TRBD2, 7 bases matching. The TCR was taken from an adult with an advanced solid tumor such as melanoma, head and neck, liver or kidney cancer. The DNA sequence is given as TGTGCCAGCGGCCCTTTAAGGGGGGGCGAGCAGTACTTC. Translated, this gives CASGPLRGGEQYF.